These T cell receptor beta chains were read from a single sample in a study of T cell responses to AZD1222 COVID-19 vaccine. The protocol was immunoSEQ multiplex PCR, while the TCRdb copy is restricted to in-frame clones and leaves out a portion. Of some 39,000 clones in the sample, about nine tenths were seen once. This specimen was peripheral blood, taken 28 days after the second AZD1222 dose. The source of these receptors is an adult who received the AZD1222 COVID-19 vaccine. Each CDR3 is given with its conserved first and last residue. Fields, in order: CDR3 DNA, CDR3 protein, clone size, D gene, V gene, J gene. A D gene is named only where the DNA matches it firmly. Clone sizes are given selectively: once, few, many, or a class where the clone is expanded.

TGTGCCAGCAGCCGCAAACCTAGTAGAGTTGAGGGTGAGCAGTTCTTC	CASSRKPSRVEGEQFF	.	.	TRBV13	TRBJ2-1
TGTGCCAGCAGCTTGGAGGGGATTTTAGTTGCTGAAGCTTTCTTT	CASSLEGILVAEAFF	.	.	TRBV5-6	TRBJ1-1
TGTGCCAGCAGCGTAGGTGGGGGCCCATCCTACAATGAGCAGTTCTTC	CASSVGGGPSYNEQFF	.	.	TRBV9	TRBJ2-1
TGTGCCAGCAGCGTAGTGGGGGATGCGTATTCACCCCTCCACTTT	CASSVVGDAYSPLHF	.	.	TRBV9	TRBJ1-6
TGTGCCAGCTCACGGGACAGGGGGGCCTACGAGCAGTACTTC	CASSRDRGAYEQYF	.	TRBD1	TRBV18	TRBJ2-7
TGTGCCTTACTAGGCAGGGGCTACGAGCAGTACTTC	CALLGRGYEQYF	.	.	TRBV30	TRBJ2-7
TGTGCCAGCAGCCACCCAGGAGGGCAAGAGACCCAGTACTTC	CASSHPGGQETQYF	.	.	TRBV7-9	TRBJ2-5
TGTGCCAGCAGTTTCGGCCACCTTATGGCCCTCCACTTT	CASSFGHLMALHF	.	.	TRBV7-9	TRBJ1-6
TGTGCCAGCGGTGAGATAGGTGTAAACACTGAAGCTTTCTTT	CASGEIGVNTEAFF	once	.	TRBV2	TRBJ1-1
TGTGCCAGCAGAGAGGGTAGAAACACTGAAGCTTTCTTT	CASREGRNTEAFF	.	.	TRBV6-5	TRBJ1-1
TGTGCCAGCAGCTTAGGATCAGCGGGGGAGCTGTTTTTT	CASSLGSAGELFF	once	.	TRBV7-2	TRBJ2-2